This TCR beta chain came from a study of sequential checkpoint blockade in melanoma. At the level of the study: DNA from around 90 pretreatment tumor samples underwent TCRβ immunosequencing. After nivolumab or ipilimumab alone, some 22 patients had week-13 rebiopsies. Study-level findings and limits: Patients with week-13 increases in T-cell fraction and clonality benefited about 30 times more often.

The treatment is: randomized to nivolumab then ipilimumab (arm A) or the reverse (arm B). Patients had received no earlier DNA-damaging chemotherapy. Assay used: immunoSEQ multiplex PCR; TCRdb lists only in-frame clones, some missing. Found here are fewer than 3,500 clones, roughly a fifth of them singletons; the top ten hold roughly a sixth. Worth noting for this clone: Its specificity is unknown.

The CDR3 totals 15 residues. V gave up 2 bases and J gave up 0 bases, with 10 bases separating them. Per the germline V gene, CDR1 is MNHGY and CDR2 is SAAAGT. The material sequenced was tumor tissue (inferred from file names), taken from a patient given nivolumab and ipilimumab in sequence. V is TRBV6-8 and J is TRBJ1-2; D perhaps matches TRBD1 (5 bases). This receptor was obtained from a human donor with melanoma. CDR3 sequence reads: CASSYGAYTNYGYTF. The CDR3 coding sequence is TGTGCCAGCAGTTACGGGGCCTATACTAACTATGGCTACACCTTC.